A selection of T cell receptor beta chains follows, all from one sample in a study of shared clonotypes between healthy human individuals. Sequencing used immunoSEQ multiplex PCR; TCRdb keeps in-frame clones, though not all of them. The sample includes roughly 2,000,000 clones, approximately 94% of them seen just once. Sequenced material: naive CD8+ T cells sorted from blood. These receptors all stem from a man aged 18-30 years in good health. CDR3s include the opening cysteine and the closing phenylalanine or tryptophan. The order of the fields is J gene, V gene, clone size, D gene, CDR3 protein, CDR3 DNA. The D gene is left open where the match is weak. Size values are once, few and many counts, or a class for expanded clones, and some rows have none.

J gene: TRBJ1-1; V gene: TRBV29-1; clone size: -; D gene: -; CDR3 protein: CSVDWGFGAFF; CDR3 DNA: TGCAGCGTTGATTGGGGGTTTGGGGCTTTCTTT
J gene: TRBJ2-1; V gene: TRBV9; clone size: -; D gene: -; CDR3 protein: CASSTGGWINEQFF; CDR3 DNA: TGTGCCAGCAGCACCGGAGGATGGATAAATGAGCAGTTCTTC
J gene: TRBJ2-2; V gene: TRBV25-1; clone size: -; D gene: -; CDR3 protein: CASSEWAANTGELFF; CDR3 DNA: TGTGCCAGCAGTGAATGGGCGGCAAACACCGGGGAGCTGTTTTTT
J gene: TRBJ2-7; V gene: TRBV6-1; clone size: -; D gene: -; CDR3 protein: CASSVARDVSSYEQYF; CDR3 DNA: TGTGCCAGCAGTGTCGCCCGGGACGTCAGCTCCTACGAGCAGTACTTC
J gene: TRBJ1-2; V gene: TRBV4-1; clone size: -; D gene: -; CDR3 protein: CASSQELGQFNYGYTF; CDR3 DNA: TGCGCCAGCAGCCAAGAACTAGGACAGTTTAACTATGGCTACACCTTC
J gene: TRBJ2-7; V gene: TRBV2; clone size: -; D gene: TRBD2; CDR3 protein: CASSEGLGLAFEQYF; CDR3 DNA: TGTGCCAGCAGTGAAGGTTTAGGACTAGCGTTCGAGCAGTACTTC
J gene: TRBJ2-5; V gene: TRBV5-5; clone size: -; D gene: -; CDR3 protein: CASSLAVGLPETQYF; CDR3 DNA: TGTGCCAGCAGCTTGGCCGTGGGGCTCCCGGAGACCCAGTACTTC
J gene: TRBJ2-1; V gene: TRBV20-1; clone size: -; D gene: -; CDR3 protein: CSASMGVYEFF; CDR3 DNA: TGCAGTGCCTCAATGGGGGTTTACGAGTTCTTC
J gene: TRBJ2-3; V gene: TRBV6-1; clone size: once; D gene: TRBD1; CDR3 protein: CASSEVGQGWGTDTQYF; CDR3 DNA: TGTGCCAGCAGTGAAGTGGGACAGGGGTGGGGCACAGATACGCAGTATTTT
J gene: TRBJ2-3; V gene: TRBV5-6; clone size: -; D gene: -; CDR3 protein: CASSLPGGLTDTQYF; CDR3 DNA: TGTGCCAGCAGCTTGCCCGGCGGGCTCACAGATACGCAGTATTTT
J gene: TRBJ1-6; V gene: TRBV27; clone size: -; D gene: -; CDR3 protein: CASSLLAGIDNSPLHF; CDR3 DNA: TGTGCCAGCAGTTTATTAGCAGGGATAGATAATTCACCCCTCCACTTT
J gene: TRBJ2-7; V gene: TRBV6-5; clone size: -; D gene: -; CDR3 protein: CASSYGESSYEQYF; CDR3 DNA: TGTGCCAGCAGTTATGGGGAAAGCTCCTACGAGCAGTACTTC
J gene: TRBJ2-7; V gene: TRBV6-6; clone size: -; D gene: -; CDR3 protein: CASSFGRTYEQYF; CDR3 DNA: TGTGCCAGCAGTTTCGGACGCACCTACGAGCAGTACTTC
J gene: TRBJ1-6; V gene: TRBV30; clone size: -; D gene: -; CDR3 protein: CAWSSGVSSDSPLHF; CDR3 DNA: TGTGCCTGGAGTTCCGGGGTCTCATCGGATTCACCCCTCCACTTT
J gene: TRBJ2-1; V gene: TRBV6-5; clone size: -; D gene: -; CDR3 protein: CASSYSTQGYNEQFF; CDR3 DNA: TGTGCCAGCAGTTACTCGACCCAGGGGTACAATGAGCAGTTCTTC
J gene: TRBJ2-5; V gene: TRBV4-1; clone size: -; D gene: -; CDR3 protein: CASSHLGGPETQYF; CDR3 DNA: TGCGCCAGCAGCCACTTAGGGGGTCCGGAGACCCAGTACTTC
J gene: TRBJ2-7; V gene: TRBV6-6; clone size: -; D gene: -; CDR3 protein: CASSYGEGYEQYF; CDR3 DNA: TGTGCCAGCAGTTACGGGGAAGGTTACGAGCAGTACTTC
J gene: TRBJ2-7; V gene: TRBV5-1; clone size: few; D gene: TRBD2; CDR3 protein: CASSLDSGGLQYF; CDR3 DNA: TGCGCCAGCAGCTTGGACAGCGGGGGTCTGCAGTACTTC
J gene: TRBJ2-7; V gene: TRBV9; clone size: -; D gene: TRBD1; CDR3 protein: CASSVTGVAYEQYF; CDR3 DNA: TGTGCCAGCAGCGTAACAGGGGTGGCCTACGAGCAGTACTTC
J gene: TRBJ2-3; V gene: TRBV4-2; clone size: -; D gene: TRBD2; CDR3 protein: CASSQTPGGAGTDTQYF; CDR3 DNA: TGTGCCAGCAGCCAAACCCCCGGGGGGGCCGGCACAGATACGCAGTATTTT
J gene: TRBJ1-4; V gene: TRBV18; clone size: -; D gene: TRBD1; CDR3 protein: CASSRTGGGEEKLFF; CDR3 DNA: TGTGCCAGCTCAAGAACAGGGGGAGGAGAGGAAAAACTGTTTTTT
J gene: TRBJ2-7; V gene: TRBV4-3; clone size: -; D gene: -; CDR3 protein: CASSQDLQLGYEQYF; CDR3 DNA: TGCGCCAGCAGCCAAGATCTACAGCTAGGGTACGAGCAGTACTTC
J gene: TRBJ1-1; V gene: TRBV9; clone size: -; D gene: -; CDR3 protein: CASSANTEAFF; CDR3 DNA: TGTGCCAGCAGCGCAAACACTGAAGCTTTCTTT
J gene: TRBJ1-5; V gene: TRBV2; clone size: -; D gene: -; CDR3 protein: CASEEGSHSNQPQHF; CDR3 DNA: TGTGCCAGCGAGGAGGGGTCGCATAGCAATCAGCCCCAGCATTTT
J gene: TRBJ1-4; V gene: TRBV9; clone size: -; D gene: -; CDR3 protein: CASSVGIGEKLFF; CDR3 DNA: TGTGCCAGCAGCGTGGGTATAGGGGAAAAACTGTTTTTT
J gene: TRBJ1-6; V gene: TRBV4-1; clone size: -; D gene: -; CDR3 protein: CASSQDVGAYSPLHF; CDR3 DNA: TGCGCCAGCAGCCAAGATGTCGGAGCTTATTCACCCCTCCACTTT
J gene: TRBJ1-3; V gene: TRBV11-2; clone size: -; D gene: TRBD1; CDR3 protein: CASSPTPGQGKSGNTIYF; CDR3 DNA: TGTGCCAGCAGCCCTACGCCGGGACAGGGCAAATCTGGAAACACCATATATTTT
J gene: TRBJ2-7; V gene: TRBV6-5; clone size: -; D gene: TRBD1; CDR3 protein: CASSYFDRGSYEQYF; CDR3 DNA: TGTGCCAGCAGTTACTTCGACAGGGGCTCCTACGAGCAGTACTTC
J gene: TRBJ2-5; V gene: TRBV6-5; clone size: -; D gene: -; CDR3 protein: CASSVYGGQETQYF; CDR3 DNA: TGTGCCAGCAGTGTCTATGGGGGGCAAGAGACCCAGTACTTC
J gene: TRBJ2-2; V gene: TRBV27; clone size: -; D gene: -; CDR3 protein: CASGPGIITGELFF; CDR3 DNA: TGTGCCAGTGGACCCGGGATAATCACCGGGGAGCTGTTTTTT
J gene: TRBJ2-7; V gene: TRBV27; clone size: -; D gene: TRBD2; CDR3 protein: CASSFGGSSAYEQYF; CDR3 DNA: TGTGCCAGCAGTTTTGGCGGGAGTAGCGCCTACGAGCAGTACTTC
J gene: TRBJ1-4; V gene: TRBV4-1; clone size: -; D gene: -; CDR3 protein: CASSQVEISTNEKLFF; CDR3 DNA: TGCGCCAGCAGCCAAGTTGAGATCAGCACTAATGAAAAACTGTTTTTT
J gene: TRBJ2-7; V gene: TRBV7-8; clone size: -; D gene: -; CDR3 protein: CASSWAEGYEQYF; CDR3 DNA: TGTGCCAGCAGCTGGGCCGAGGGGTACGAGCAGTACTTC
J gene: TRBJ1-4; V gene: TRBV9; clone size: -; D gene: -; CDR3 protein: CASSVDPGAYKTNEKLFF; CDR3 DNA: TGTGCCAGCAGCGTAGACCCGGGGGCGTACAAAACTAATGAAAAACTGTTTTTT
J gene: TRBJ2-3; V gene: TRBV6-5; clone size: -; D gene: -; CDR3 protein: CASSYGQGIVNTQYF; CDR3 DNA: TGTGCCAGCAGTTATGGGCAGGGGATTGTTAATACGCAGTATTTT
J gene: TRBJ2-1; V gene: TRBV7-6; clone size: -; D gene: -; CDR3 protein: CASSQRGYNEQFF; CDR3 DNA: TGTGCCAGCAGCCAAAGGGGCTACAATGAGCAGTTCTTC
J gene: TRBJ1-2; V gene: TRBV28; clone size: -; D gene: -; CDR3 protein: CASSLLVVPDYGYTF; CDR3 DNA: TGTGCCAGCAGTTTATTAGTGGTGCCGGACTATGGCTACACCTTC
J gene: TRBJ1-3; V gene: TRBV28; clone size: -; D gene: -; CDR3 protein: CASSLYPGSGNTIYF; CDR3 DNA: TGTGCCAGCAGTTTATATCCGGGGTCGGGAAACACCATATATTTT
J gene: TRBJ1-4; V gene: TRBV6-6; clone size: -; D gene: -; CDR3 protein: CASSYTGANEKLFF; CDR3 DNA: TGTGCCAGCAGTTACACCGGAGCTAATGAAAAACTGTTTTTT
J gene: TRBJ1-1; V gene: TRBV1; clone size: -; D gene: -; CDR3 protein: CTSSQDKDSAGKNTEAFF; CDR3 DNA: TGCACCAGCAGCCAAGATAAAGATTCGGCCGGGAAGAACACTGAAGCTTTCTTT
J gene: TRBJ2-5; V gene: TRBV5-4; clone size: -; D gene: -; CDR3 protein: CASKGPISEETQYF; CDR3 DNA: TGTGCCAGCAAAGGTCCGATATCTGAAGAGACCCAGTACTTC
J gene: TRBJ2-3; V gene: TRBV4-1; clone size: once; D gene: -; CDR3 protein: CASSQIGQGSDTQYF; CDR3 DNA: TGCGCCAGCAGCCAAATCGGGCAGGGTTCAGATACGCAGTATTTT
J gene: TRBJ2-5; V gene: TRBV7-9; clone size: -; D gene: -; CDR3 protein: CASSLVGGKETQYF; CDR3 DNA: TGTGCCAGCAGCCTAGTAGGGGGAAAAGAGACCCAGTACTTC
J gene: TRBJ2-7; V gene: TRBV15; clone size: once; D gene: -; CDR3 protein: CATRSTLSYEQYF; CDR3 DNA: TGTGCCACCCGGAGCACGCTGTCCTACGAGCAGTACTTC